These 29 T cell receptor beta chains originate from one sample sequenced in a study of long-term antiretroviral therapy in people with HIV. Sequencing used immunoSEQ v3.0 at survey level. Libraries were prepared by immunoSEQ multiplex PCR; TCRdb keeps only in-frame clonotypes and omits some of them. The sample lists 20,000 to 30,000 clones; about 80% were seen once. The starting material was unsorted PBMCs, obtained 1.2 years after starting antiretroviral therapy. The receptors originated from a woman aged 40 to 50 with HIV.

The V call is TRBV5-1, the J call TRBJ1-1; 7 bases are shared with TRBD1. This CDR3 is 14 amino acids long. Germline V lookup: CDR1 SGHRS, CDR2 YFSETQ. The ends lost 3 bases at V and 11 bases at J; junction bases unmatched: 13. The CDR3 region has the DNA TGCGCCAGCAGCTGGTCTTTAGGGGGCGGGCGGGCTTTCTTT. Translation gives CASSWSLGGGRAFF.

The table lists this clone with a count of one. The CDR3, as DNA: TGTGCCAGCAGCTTAGCGGGGCTACTCTACAATGAGCAGTTCTTC. It translates to CASSLAGLLYNEQFF. This sequence joins TRBV11-3 and TRBJ2-1; D could derive from TRBD1 or TRBD2 (5 bases each). CDR1 is SGHNT and CDR2 is YENEEA in the germline V gene. CDR3 length equals 15 residues. V lost 1 base to trimming and J lost 3 bases, with 10 bases between them.

The chain has TRBV25-1 and TRBJ2-5, with D maybe TRBD1 (5 bases). The CDR3 runs 16 residues. The V and J ends lost 3 bases and 0 bases respectively, with 14 bases between them. The germline CDR1 and CDR2 sequences are MGHDK and SYGVNS. The CDR3 region is CASSDPDRKYQETQYF. DNA for the CDR3: TGTGCCAGCAGTGACCCAGACAGAAAGTACCAAGAGACCCAGTACTTC.

This chain joins TRBV5-1 and TRBJ2-3; a possible D gene is TRBD2 (6 bases). The V end was cut by 4 bases, the J end by 0 bases, with 18 bases between. The CDR3 consists of 17 residues. The V gene's germline CDR1 is SGHRS and CDR2 YFSETQ. The CDR3 DNA follows: TGCGCCAGCAGCCCCTTGGGGGGACGGGGGAGCACAGATACGCAGTATTTT. As protein: CASSPLGGRGSTDTQYF.

V and J are TRBV27 and TRBJ2-7; 10 bases line up with TRBD1. The CDR3 runs 15 residues. V was pared by 0 bases and J by 4 bases, with 3 bases of the junction left unmatched. Germline CDR1 MNHEY, CDR2 SMNVEV (reference sequence). In DNA form, the CDR3 reads TGTGCCAGCAGTTTATCCGGGACAGGGGTATACGAGCAGTACTTC. Its translation: CASSLSGTGVYEQYF.

This clone has more than one count but fewer than ten. The gene calls are TRBV30 and TRBJ1-3, with D unresolved. This CDR3 spans 14 amino acids. Germline V gene sequence: CDR1 GTSNPN, CDR2 SVGIG (reference sequence). V lost 0 bases to trimming and J lost 0 bases, with 6 bases between them. CDR3 residues: CAWSVVGSGNTIYF. CDR3 DNA: TGTGCCTGGAGTGTAGTGGGCTCTGGAAACACCATATATTTT.

A few counts support this clone. This chain connects TRBV12-5 to TRBJ2-7; D remains ambiguous. Between the trimmed V and J ends, which lost 0 bases and 1 base, there was a span of 10 bases. Germline assignment: CDR1 LGHNT and CDR2 FRNRAP. This CDR3 contains 15 residues. CDR3 loop: CASGLVLFSSYEQYF. The CDR3 coding sequence is TGTGCTAGTGGTTTGGTACTGTTTAGTTCCTACGAGCAGTACTTC. Variable domain in full (rest from reference TRBV12-5 and TRBJ2-7): DARVTQTPRHKVTEMGQEVTMRCQPILGHNTVFWYRQTMMQGLELLAYFRNRAPLDDSGMPKDRFSAEMPDATLATLKIQPSEPRDSAVYFCASGLVLFSSYEQYFGPGTRLTVT.

The rearrangement links TRBV28 to TRBJ2-1; the match to TRBD1 covers 7 bases. Germline CDR1 reads MDHEN; CDR2 reads SYDVKM. J gave up 2 bases and V 7 bases, and 5 bases lay outside the gene matches. The CDR3 loop spans 14 amino acids. In DNA, the CDR3 is TGTGCCAGCAAGTCACAGGGGACCTACAATGAGCAGTTCTTC. Amino acid sequence: CASKSQGTYNEQFF. The full variable domain, with the rest looked up from reference TRBV28 and TRBJ2-1, is DVKVTQSSRYLVKRTGEKVFLECVQDMDHENMFWYRQDPGLGLRLIYFSYDVKMKEKGDIPEGYSVSREKKERFSLILESASTNQTSMYLCASKSQGTYNEQFFGPGTRLTVL.

This chain uses TRBV19 with TRBJ1-6; no firm D call. The CDR3 covers 12 residues. Germline assignment: CDR1 LNHDA and CDR2 SQIVND (reference sequence). The V and J ends lost 10 bases and 7 bases respectively, with 11 bases between them. The CDR3 DNA sequence: TGTGCCACCAGATCGGGCAATTCACCCCTCCACTTT. Encoded protein: CATRSGNSPLHF.

The chain carries TRBV15 and TRBJ2-7; 13 bases agree with TRBD2. Germline CDR1 and CDR2: LNHNV and YYDKDF (reference sequence). This CDR3 has 15 amino acids. V shed 8 bases, J shed 6 bases, and the junction held 10 bases outside the gene matches. CDR3 sequence: CATGQGLAGPSEQYF. CDR3 bases: TGTGCCACCGGCCAGGGACTAGCGGGACCTTCCGAGCAGTACTTC.

This rearrangement joins TRBV19 to TRBJ2-7; 8 positions agree with TRBD1. Germline assignment: CDR1 LNHDA and CDR2 SQIVND (reference sequence). The CDR3 extends over 14 amino acids. V was pared by 6 bases and J by 2 bases, with 6 bases of the junction left unmatched. The CDR3 DNA is TGTGCCAGTAGCTCCGGGACAGGCCCCTACGAGCAGTACTTC. This sequence encodes CASSSGTGPYEQYF.

V usage is TRBV30 and J usage is TRBJ1-2; 12 nucleotides agree with TRBD1. Germline CDR1 is GTSNPN and CDR2 is SVGIG (reference sequence). CDR3 length equals 15 residues. V dropped 4 bases and J dropped 6; count of bases not matched to a gene: 9. The CDR3 DNA follows: TGTGCCTGGACCCCATTGGGACAGGGGGCGCATGGCTACACCTTC. Translation gives CAWTPLGQGAHGYTF.

The chain employs TRBV7-9 and TRBJ2-5; a weak D match, TRBD1 (7 bases). The CDR3 consists of 15 residues. The germline gives CDR1 SEHNR, CDR2 FQNEAQ (reference sequence). With 5 bases removed from V and 3 bases from J, the gap between germline ends came to 16 bases. For the CDR3, the DNA is TGTGCCAGCAGCCCAGACGTCAGGGGGGAAGAGACCCAGTACTTC. The encoded protein is CASSPDVRGEETQYF.

This sequence joins TRBV13 and TRBJ2-3; D ambiguous. The germline V gene has CDR1 PRHDT and CDR2 FYEKMQ (reference sequence). Trimming removed 1 base from V and 0 bases from J, with 5 bases in between. The CDR3 spans 14 residues. CDR3 amino acids: CASSLEGSTDTQYF. CDR3 coding DNA: TGTGCCAGCAGCTTAGAAGGCAGCACAGATACGCAGTATTTT.

V usage is TRBV6-5 and J usage is TRBJ2-7; 9 positions match TRBD1. J was trimmed by 3 bases and V by 2 bases; bases with no gene match: 5. CDR3 length: 15 amino acids. Per the germline V gene, CDR1 is MNHEY and CDR2 is SVGAGI. The CDR3 DNA sequence: TGTGCCAGCAGTTACGTCGGGACAGGGCTCTACGAGCAGTACTTC. Protein sequence: CASSYVGTGLYEQYF.

The chain couples TRBV19 to TRBJ2-7, with D hard to call. Germline V gene lookup returns CDR1 LNHDA and CDR2 SQIVND (reference sequence). This CDR3 is 13 amino acids long. Trimming took 3 bases from V and 4 from J, leaving 10 bases between them. The DNA of the CDR3 is TGTGCCAGTAGTATCGGACCCACTTACGAGCAGTACTTC. Its translation is CASSIGPTYEQYF.

V and J are TRBV19 and TRBJ1-5; D is undetermined. Germline lookup yields CDR1 LNHDA and CDR2 SQIVND (reference sequence). CDR3 length: 15 amino acids. The ends were cut back, 3 bases at V and 0 bases at J, with 9 bases in the middle. The CDR3 sequence is CASSIFGVSNQPQHF. The CDR3 DNA reads TGTGCCAGTAGTATCTTCGGGGTTAGCAATCAGCCCCAGCATTTT.

This clone was counted only a few times. The rearrangement uses TRBV9 and TRBJ2-2; 7 bases line up with TRBD2. The trim removed 4 bases at V and 6 bases at J, leaving 12 bases unmatched. CDR3 length equals 16 residues. Per germline, CDR1 SGDLS and CDR2 YYNGEE. The CDR3 sequence: CASSPRSRERAGELFF. The DNA of the CDR3 is TGTGCCAGCAGCCCCCGGTCGCGGGAGAGGGCCGGGGAGCTGTTTTTT.

The rearrangement uses TRBV2 and TRBJ1-6; D is unresolved. The CDR3 has 15 amino acids. The germline CDR1 and CDR2 sequences are SNHLY and FYNNEI. Trimming cost V 8 bases and J 0 bases, with 11 bases left between them. CDR3 DNA sequence: TGTGCCAGCCGGGCAGAGAGCTCCTATAATTCACCCCTCCACTTT. Its protein product is CASRAESSYNSPLHF.

This clone was seen only once. This chain joins TRBV10-1 and TRBJ1-1; no reliable D call. V gave up 0 bases and J gave up 1 base, with 6 bases separating them. Germline V lookup: CDR1 WNHNN, CDR2 SYGVQD (reference sequence). CDR3 length equals 14 residues. CDR3 protein: CASSESYPNTEAFF. The DNA of the CDR3 is TGCGCCAGCAGTGAGTCGTACCCGAACACTGAAGCTTTCTTT.

This clone appeared a few times. The chain combines TRBV27 with TRBJ2-2; tentatively, D is TRBD1 (6 bases). CDR3 length equals 15 residues. V gave up 3 bases and J gave up 5 bases, with 13 bases separating them. CDR1 and CDR2 (germline): MNHEY, SMNVEV (reference sequence). CDR3 DNA: TGTGCCAGCAGTTTGACAGGAAGGTGGACCGGGGAGCTGTTTTTT. This sequence encodes CASSLTGRWTGELFF.

This chain connects TRBV5-1 to TRBJ2-1; TRBD1 is a possible D gene (7 bases). The germline V gene encodes CDR1 SGHRS and CDR2 YFSETQ. The CDR3 is 12 residues long. Trimming pared 10 bases from V and 1 base from J, leaving 9 bases between. The CDR3 sequence: CASGGSYNEQFF. The CDR3 DNA reads TGCGCCTCAGGGGGGTCCTACAATGAGCAGTTCTTC.

In its sample, this clone was seen a few times. The chain couples TRBV4-3 to TRBJ2-2, with TRBD2 matching 9 bases. Germline V CDR1 and CDR2: LGHNA, YSLEER. The length of the CDR3 is 17 residues. V lost 0 bases, J lost 5 bases, and 7 bases stayed unmatched. CDR3 sequence (DNA): TGCGCCAGCAGCCAAGAATTCCTAGCGGGGCGGACCGGGGAGCTGTTTTTT. Amino acids: CASSQEFLAGRTGELFF.

For the CDR3, the DNA is TGTGCCAGTAGTATTGGGACAGTCGGCACCGGGGAGCTGTTTTTT. Amino acids: CASSIGTVGTGELFF. The chain employs TRBV19 and TRBJ2-2, with TRBD1 matching 7 bases. Per the germline V gene, CDR1 is LNHDA and CDR2 is SQIVND (reference sequence). V was pared by 3 bases and J by 4 bases, with 5 bases of the junction left unmatched. The CDR3 consists of 15 residues.

The rearrangement joins TRBV25-1 to TRBJ2-5; TRBD1 is a possible D gene (5 bases). The CDR3 is made up of 14 amino acids. V was shortened by 2 bases and J by 5 bases, with 12 bases between the two germline ends. The germline CDR1 and CDR2 sequences are MGHDK and SYGVNS. CDR3 nucleotides: TGTGCCAGCAGTGAACCCCCAGGGTACGAGACCCAGTACTTC. Translation: CASSEPPGYETQYF.

This clone appeared once. The chain links TRBV19 to TRBJ2-5; the D gene is possibly TRBD2 (6 bases). CDR1 and CDR2 (germline): LNHDA, SQIVND (reference sequence). The CDR3 contains 15 residues. Trimming cost V 3 bases and J 9 bases, with 20 bases left between them. The CDR3 sequence is CASSILTGGSSAQYF. The CDR3 DNA reads as TGTGCCAGTAGTATCCTAACAGGAGGGAGCTCGGCCCAGTACTTC.

The chain combines TRBV19 with TRBJ1-1; D call uncertain. Germline V gives CDR1 LNHDA, CDR2 SQIVND (reference sequence). The CDR3 is 13 amino acids. Trimming removed 4 bases at V and 3 bases at J, with 9 bases between. CDR3 sequence: CASSTRLDTEAFF. Here the CDR3 DNA reads TGTGCCAGTAGTACCAGGTTGGACACTGAAGCTTTCTTT.

The rearrangement links TRBV29-1 to TRBJ2-1; weak D call: TRBD1 (5 bases). This CDR3 is built from 16 residues. V was clipped by 1 base and J by 0 bases, with 13 bases between them. Per germline, CDR1 SQVTM and CDR2 ANQGSEA. The CDR3 sequence: CSVEGDQGLSYNEQFF. The DNA of the CDR3 is TGCAGCGTTGAAGGAGACCAGGGTCTCTCCTACAATGAGCAGTTCTTC.

The gene calls are TRBV10-2 and TRBJ2-1; no firm D call. The length of the CDR3 is 12 residues. V lost 5 bases, J lost 5 bases, and 7 bases lay in between. Germline-derived CDR1 and CDR2 are WSHSY and SAAADI. In DNA form, the CDR3 reads TGCGCCAGCAGTTTAACCCACAATGAGCAGTTCTTC. Translated, it gives CASSLTHNEQFF.